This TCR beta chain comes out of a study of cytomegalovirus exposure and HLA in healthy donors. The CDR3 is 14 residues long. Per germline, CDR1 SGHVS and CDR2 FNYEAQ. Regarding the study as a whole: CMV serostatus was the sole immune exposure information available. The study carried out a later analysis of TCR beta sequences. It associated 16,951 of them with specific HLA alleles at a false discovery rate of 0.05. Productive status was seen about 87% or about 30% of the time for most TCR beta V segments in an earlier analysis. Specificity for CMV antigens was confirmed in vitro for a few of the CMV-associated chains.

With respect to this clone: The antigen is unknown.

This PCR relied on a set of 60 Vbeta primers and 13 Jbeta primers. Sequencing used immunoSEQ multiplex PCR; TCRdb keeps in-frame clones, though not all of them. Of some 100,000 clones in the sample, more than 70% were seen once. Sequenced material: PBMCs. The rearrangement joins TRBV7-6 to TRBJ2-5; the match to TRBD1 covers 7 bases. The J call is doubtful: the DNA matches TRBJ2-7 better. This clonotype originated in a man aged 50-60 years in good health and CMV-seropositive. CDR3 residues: CASSLVQGTYEQYF. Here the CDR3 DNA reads TGTGCCAGCAGCTTAGTACAGGGGACCTACGAGCAGTACTTC.